These T cell receptor beta chains were read from a single sample in a study of blood T cell repertoires in COVID-19. Here immunoSEQ multiplex PCR was the method, and the copy in TCRdb shows in-frame clones only, minus some. The table lists fewer than 300,000 clones, approximately 86% of them singletons. The sequencing sample was made of peripheral blood. The receptor set was obtained from a man between 35 and 55 years old who had recovered from COVID-19. Each CDR3 is given with its conserved first and last residue. D genes are given only for firm matches. Clone size appears in some rows only: once, few, many, or a class for an expanded clone.

j_call d_call clone_size v_call cdr3_nt cdr3_aa
TRBJ2-5 NA NA TRBV27 TGTGCCAGCAGTTCCTACTCATCGGGAAAACAAGAGACCCAGTACTTC CASSSYSSGKQETQYF
TRBJ2-7 NA few TRBV9 TGTGCCAGCAGTGCTTGGGGCGGCCACGAGCAGTACTTC CASSAWGGHEQYF
TRBJ2-3 NA NA TRBV5-5 TGTGCCAGCAGGGTGGACAGTAGCACAGATACGCAGTATTTT CASRVDSSTDTQYF
TRBJ2-7 TRBD2 NA TRBV30 TGTGCCAGAGCCGGGGGGGCGACCTACGAGCAGTACTTC CARAGGATYEQYF
TRBJ2-5 TRBD1 NA TRBV10-3 TGTGCCATCGGAAACAGGGGGCGAGAGACCCAGTACTTC CAIGNRGRETQYF
TRBJ2-2 NA NA TRBV7-2 TGTGCCAGCAGCTATCGAACAGGGGAGCTGTTTTTT CASSYRTGELFF
TRBJ2-7 NA NA TRBV6-5 TGTGCCAGCAGTTACTATACAAGTAGCCCTAACGAGCAGTACTTC CASSYYTSSPNEQYF
TRBJ1-2 TRBD1 NA TRBV30 TGTGCCTGCACAGGGGTCTATGCCTACACCTTC CACTGVYAYTF
TRBJ2-7 TRBD1 NA TRBV10-3 TGTGCCATCTCCGGGGCAGGGGGCTACGAGCAGTACTTC CAISGAGGYEQYF
TRBJ2-1 NA NA TRBV6-6 TGTGCCAGCAGTCCAGCCCGGGGGACCTACAATGAGCAGTTCTTC CASSPARGTYNEQFF
TRBJ2-5 NA once TRBV7-8 TGTGCCAGCAGCTCCGGGGTTGAGGGGACCCAGTACTTC CASSSGVEGTQYF
TRBJ1-2 NA NA TRBV19 TGTGCCAGTAGTATTGCGGGAAGTCATGGCTACACCTTC CASSIAGSHGYTF
TRBJ1-2 NA NA TRBV20-1 TGCAGTGCTAGTCGTGCCCGGAGCGGAAACTATGGCTACACCTTC CSASRARSGNYGYTF
TRBJ2-7 TRBD1 NA TRBV20-1 TGCAGTGCTGGGACAGGGCTCGAGCAGTACTTC CSAGTGLEQYF
TRBJ2-3 NA NA TRBV5-1 TGCGCCAGCAGCTTGGTTCCCCCGAGGGGCACAGATACGCAGTATTTT CASSLVPPRGTDTQYF
TRBJ1-1 NA NA TRBV27 TGTGCCAGCGCCAGGGGCACTGAAGCTTTCTTT CASARGTEAFF
TRBJ2-1 NA NA TRBV5-8 TGTGCCAGCAGCGTCACTAGGAATGAGCAGTTCTTC CASSVTRNEQFF
TRBJ2-4 NA NA TRBV12-5 TGTGCTAGTGGCTACGATCTAGCCAAAAACATTCAGTACTTC CASGYDLAKNIQYF
TRBJ2-2 NA few TRBV7-5 TGTGCCAGAAGCTTCGTAACCGTAGCGGGAGCTTCCGGGGAGCTGTTTTTT CARSFVTVAGASGELFF
TRBJ1-1 NA few TRBV5-1 TGCGCCAGCAGCACTCAGGGGCGGAACACTGAAGCTTTCTTT CASSTQGRNTEAFF
TRBJ2-7 NA few TRBV3-1/TRBV3-2 TGTGCCAGCAGCCAAGATCGCGAGCAGTACTTC CASSQDREQYF
TRBJ1-1 NA NA TRBV5-1 TGCGCCAGCAGCTTGTCGCGGGCTTTTCTGAACACTGAAGCTTTCTTT CASSLSRAFLNTEAFF